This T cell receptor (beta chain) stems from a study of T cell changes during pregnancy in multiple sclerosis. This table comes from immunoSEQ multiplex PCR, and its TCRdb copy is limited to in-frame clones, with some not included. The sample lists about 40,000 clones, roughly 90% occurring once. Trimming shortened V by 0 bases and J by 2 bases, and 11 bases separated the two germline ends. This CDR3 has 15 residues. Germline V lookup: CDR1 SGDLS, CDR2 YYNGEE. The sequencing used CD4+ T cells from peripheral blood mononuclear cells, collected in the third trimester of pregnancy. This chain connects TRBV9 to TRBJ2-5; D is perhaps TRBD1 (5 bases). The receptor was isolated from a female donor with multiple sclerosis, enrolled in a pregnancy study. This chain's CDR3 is CASSVGVRAQETQYF. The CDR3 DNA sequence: TGTGCCAGCAGCGTAGGAGTCAGGGCACAAGAGACCCAGTACTTC.